This TCR beta chain was documented in a study of T cells in localized non-small cell lung cancer. General study points: Since sequencing was restricted to only one region of the tumor, intratumor heterogeneity remains a possibility. Among blood samples, higher T cell density accompanied longer overall survival.

V was trimmed by 6 bases and J by 2 bases, leaving 15 bases between them. The CDR3 has 15 residues. Germline V lookup: CDR1 SNHLY, CDR2 FYNNEI. On this clone itself: Antigen unknown.

TCRdb's copy holds only in-frame clones and misses some; the assay was immunoSEQ multiplex PCR. The repertoire consists of fewer than 2,000 clones, with approximately 32% occurring once and the leading ten covering around 27%. According to the study, adjacent lung free of atypia was obtained at least 2 cm from the tumor margin. The sequencing here drew on normal lung tissue next to the tumor, taken before any cancer treatment. This rearrangement joins TRBV2 to TRBJ2-3, with D possibly being TRBD2 (6 bases). This clonotype was obtained from a female donor of 60 years or more with stage I lung adenocarcinoma. The CDR3 DNA is TGTGCCAGCAGCTTGTGGGGGGAGGCCACAGATACGCAGTATTTT. The encoded protein is CASSLWGEATDTQYF.